This section outlines one TCR beta chain sequence together with its context. These data are taken from a study of blood T cell repertoires in COVID-19. In the study overall: In Cohort 3, a recovered donor had either two negative PCRs, clearance, or symptom resolution.

Germline-derived CDR1 and CDR2 are SGHTA and FQGNSA. This CDR3 has 14 residues. V shed 7 bases and J 5 bases; nucleotides not matched to a gene: 7. Sequenced by immunoSEQ multiplex PCR; TCRdb stores in-frame clones only, minus some. The table shows hundreds of thousands of clones, with 80% to 90% occurring only once. V usage is TRBV7-2 and J usage is TRBJ2-2, with 7 bases identical to TRBD1. This sequence was found in a woman in her forties or fifties in a cohort exposed to, infected with or recovered from COVID-19 (not recorded which). Sequencing used PBMCs or T cells enriched from blood (not recorded which). CDR3 region: CASNQGVETGELFF. The CDR3 bases are TGTGCCAGCAACCAGGGGGTTGAAACCGGGGAGCTGTTTTTT.